Presented here are 9 T cell receptor beta chains from one specimen sequenced in a study of CXCR3-negative and CXCR3-positive naive CD8 T cells. General study findings and limits: TRB CDR3s of CXCR3-positive naive cells were more hydrophobic than those of CXCR3-negative naive cells.

With UMI labels, 5' RACE was used to prepare the TRB cDNA libraries. TCRdb reprocessed the 5' RACE reads and keeps a single row for each CDR3 protein, giving no DNA. The sample includes about 130,000 distinct CDR3 sequences. Their antigen targets remain unknown. Sequenced sample: naive CXCR3+ CD8+ T cells from blood. The subset was: CD45RO-CCR7+CD27+CD95- naive CD8+ T cells expressing CXCR3 (TNR3+). Source of these receptors: a human donor in good health. Some clones in this sample may be carry-over from other donors' samples.

The chain couples TRBV7-9 to TRBJ2-1; the D call from TCRdb, TRBD2, cannot be confirmed without DNA. Germline CDR1 reads SEHNR; CDR2 reads FQNEAQ (reference sequence). CDR3 length: 15 residues. The CDR3 loop is CASSYAAGVWNEQFF.

The chain couples TRBV21-1 to TRBJ2-2; lacking DNA, the TRBD2 call made by TCRdb goes unchecked. TRBV21-1 is noted as a pseudogene. The CDR3 runs to 18 residues. This chain's CDR3 is CASSGNELAGPNTGELFF.

V is TRBV14 and J is TRBJ2-7; with no DNA, the TCRdb D assignment of TRBD1 cannot be verified. Per germline, CDR1 SGHDN and CDR2 FVKESK. The CDR3 spans 17 residues. The CDR3 loop reads CASSQVGDGPGTYEQYF.

This chain links TRBV29-1 with TRBJ2-7; the D call from TCRdb, TRBD1, cannot be confirmed without DNA. There are 14 residues in the CDR3. Germline V gene sequence: CDR1 SQVTM, CDR2 ANQGSEA. The CDR3 loop is CSAQGTGRPYEQYF.

The chain has TRBV28 and TRBJ2-5; TCRdb proposes TRBD1, but this gene call is untestable without DNA. Germline CDR1 is MDHEN and CDR2 is SYDVKM. The CDR3 runs 15 residues. This CDR3 is CASSLWQGAVETQYF.

The V and J genes are TRBV12-3 or TRBV12-4 and TRBJ1-1; TCRdb reports TRBD1, a call that lacks DNA to check it against. The CDR3 has 11 amino acids. This CDR3 is CASSPGSVAFF.

The chain recombines TRBV29-1 with TRBJ2-2; TCRdb outputs TRBD1, but without DNA this stays unchecked. The germline gives CDR1 SQVTM, CDR2 ANQGSEA. This CDR3 has 12 residues. CDR3 protein: CSVTGTTGELFF.

This CDR3 is CASSFEAGTGGTQYF. The chain recombines TRBV11-2 with TRBJ2-5; TCRdb's D call of TRBD1 is untestable without DNA. Germline V CDR1 and CDR2: SGHAT, FQNNGV. The CDR3 is made up of 15 amino acids.

The V call is TRBV29-1, the J call TRBJ2-7; TCRdb indicates TRBD2, and absent DNA this call remains unverified. CDR3 length: 13 residues. CDR1 and CDR2 from the germline V gene are SQVTM and ANQGSEA. The CDR3 loop reads CSFLTSGSYEQYF.